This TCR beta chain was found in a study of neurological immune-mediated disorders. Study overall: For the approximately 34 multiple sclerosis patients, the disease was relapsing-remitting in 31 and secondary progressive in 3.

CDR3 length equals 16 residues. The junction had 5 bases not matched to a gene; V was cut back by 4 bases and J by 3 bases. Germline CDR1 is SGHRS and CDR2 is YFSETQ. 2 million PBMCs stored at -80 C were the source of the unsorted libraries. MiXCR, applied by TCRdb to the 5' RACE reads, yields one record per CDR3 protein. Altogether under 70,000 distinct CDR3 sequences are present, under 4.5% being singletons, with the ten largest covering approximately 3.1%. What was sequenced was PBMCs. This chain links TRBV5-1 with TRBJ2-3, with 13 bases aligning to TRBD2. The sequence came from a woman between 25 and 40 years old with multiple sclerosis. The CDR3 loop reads CASSLGLAGITDTQYF. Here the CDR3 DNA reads TGCGCCAGCAGCCTGGGACTAGCGGGAATTACAGATACGCAGTATTTT.